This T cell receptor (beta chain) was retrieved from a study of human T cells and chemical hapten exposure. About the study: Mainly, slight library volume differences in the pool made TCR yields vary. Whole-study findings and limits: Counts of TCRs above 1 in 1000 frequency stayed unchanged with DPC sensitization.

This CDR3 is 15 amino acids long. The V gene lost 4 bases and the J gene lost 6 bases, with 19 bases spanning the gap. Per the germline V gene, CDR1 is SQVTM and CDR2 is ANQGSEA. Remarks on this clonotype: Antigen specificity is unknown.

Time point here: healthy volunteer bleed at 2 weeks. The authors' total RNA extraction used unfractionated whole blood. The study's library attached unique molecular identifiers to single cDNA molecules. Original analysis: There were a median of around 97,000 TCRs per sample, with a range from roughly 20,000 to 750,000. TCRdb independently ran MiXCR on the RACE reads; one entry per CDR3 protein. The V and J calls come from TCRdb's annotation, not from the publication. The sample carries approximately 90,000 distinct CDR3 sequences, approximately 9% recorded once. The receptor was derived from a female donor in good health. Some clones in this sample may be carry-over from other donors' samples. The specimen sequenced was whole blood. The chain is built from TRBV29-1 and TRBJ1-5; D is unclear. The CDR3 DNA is TGCAGCGTTGTGGAGGTAAAAGAGGCTTGTCAGCCCCAGCATTTT. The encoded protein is CSVVEVKEACQPQHF.